The 32 T cell receptor beta chains below were found in one sample sequenced in a study of CD8 T cells in ankylosing spondylitis (dated by TCRdb to about 2017). Library preparation used 5' RACE. Instrument used: Illumina HiSeq 2500. TCRdb reanalyzed the raw reads on its own, using fastp at Q25 for trimming and MiXCR for clone calling, and kept in-frame beta chains. Each CDR3 protein gets just one entry, which takes the most common genes and DNA from the rows behind it. This sample holds some 140,000 distinct CDR3 sequences; roughly 10% were observed only once. The ten largest account for over 4% of the sample. Sequencing used blood, either unsorted or a sorted T cell fraction (not recorded which). These receptors all come from a female donor with ankylosing spondylitis or in good health (not recorded which).

In this sample, this clonotype turned up many times. The chain uses TRBV5-1 and TRBJ2-2, with D perhaps TRBD1 (6 bases). This CDR3 region has 14 residues. Germline-derived CDR1 and CDR2 are SGHRS and YFSETQ. Trimming removed 3 bases from V and 6 bases from J, with 12 bases in between. CDR3 DNA: TGCGCCAGCAGCTGGCCACAGGGTGCCGGGGAGCTGTTTTTT. This gives the protein CASSWPQGAGELFF.

This clonotype has a count of ten or more. The chain employs TRBV7-8 and TRBJ2-1, with TRBD1 matching over 10 bases. Germline trimming cut 0 bases from V and 2 bases from J; bases unmatched to any gene: 1. The CDR3 spans 16 residues. From germline, CDR1 is SGHVS and CDR2 FQNEAQ. In DNA, the CDR3 is TGTGCCAGCAGCTTAGCCGGGACAGGGGCCTACAATGAGCAGTTCTTC. Protein sequence: CASSLAGTGAYNEQFF. The whole variable domain, remainder taken from reference TRBV7-8 and TRBJ2-1, is GAGVSQSPRYKVAKRGQDVALRCDPISGHVSLFWYQQALGQGPEFLTYFQNEAQLDKSGLPSDRFFAERPEGSVSTLKIQRTQQEDSAVYLCASSLAGTGAYNEQFFGPGTRLTVL.

This clonotype was observed many times. The V and J genes are TRBV12-3 or TRBV12-4 and TRBJ2-2; D unresolved. The V end lost 3 bases, the J end lost 7 bases, and 9 bases lay between the germline ends. CDR3 length equals 13 residues. CDR3 protein: CASSFLAVGELFF. The CDR3 DNA reads as TGTGCCAGCAGTTTTCTGGCTGTCGGGGAGCTGTTTTTT.

This clonotype was seen repeatedly, ten times or more. The chain has TRBV9 and TRBJ2-1; the match to TRBD2 covers 14 bases. Germline V gives CDR1 SGDLS, CDR2 YYNGEE. The CDR3 covers 15 residues. J lost 11 bases, V lost 3 bases, and 7 bases had no gene match. In DNA form, the CDR3 reads TGTGCCAGCAGCGGCAGGACTAGCGGGGGGAATAAGCAGTTCTTC. This translates into CASSGRTSGGNKQFF.

This clonotype was recorded many times. V usage is TRBV12-3 or TRBV12-4 and J usage is TRBJ2-3; 7 nucleotides agree with TRBD2. This CDR3 contains 14 residues. With V trimmed by 7 bases and J by 2 bases, 6 bases remained unmatched. Here the CDR3 DNA reads TGTGCCAGCAACCAGCGGGGCCCCACAGATACGCAGTATTTT. As protein: CASNQRGPTDTQYF.

This clonotype was seen many times. This rearrangement joins TRBV2 to TRBJ1-2, with D tentatively TRBD1 (6 bases). CDR1 and CDR2 (germline): SNHLY, FYNNEI. The CDR3 consists of 14 residues. With 4 bases removed from V and 2 bases from J, the gap between germline ends came to 11 bases. CDR3 region: CASSVAGANYGYTF. Here the CDR3 DNA reads TGTGCCAGCAGTGTCGCAGGGGCGAACTATGGCTACACCTTC.

There are a few counts of this clonotype. The V and J genes are TRBV29-1 and TRBJ2-7; the match to TRBD2 covers 8 bases. Germline V gives CDR1 SQVTM, CDR2 ANQGSEA. The J segment lost 4 bases and the V segment lost 7 bases, leaving 9 bases of the junction unmatched. The CDR3 is made up of 13 amino acids. CDR3 nucleotide sequence: TGCAGCGCCCGGGGGGGGGTTAATTACGAGCAGTACTTC. The encoded protein is CSARGGVNYEQYF.

At least ten counts were recorded for this clonotype. The rearrangement links TRBV12-3 or TRBV12-4 to TRBJ2-7; D unclear. V lost 3 bases to trimming and J lost 2 bases, with 5 bases between them. The CDR3 length is 12 residues. The CDR3 DNA reads TGTGCCAGCAGTTTCTCCACCTACGAGCAGTACTTC. This codes for CASSFSTYEQYF.

The sample holds one count of this clonotype. The chain employs TRBV20-1 and TRBJ2-3; 11 bases line up with TRBD2. The length of the CDR3 is 17 residues. With 0 bases clipped from V and 2 bases from J, the junction kept 7 bases outside the gene matches. Germline lookup yields CDR1 DFQATT and CDR2 SNEGSKA (reference sequence). CDR3 amino acids: CSARDLGLAGFTDTQYF. CDR3 coding DNA: TGCAGTGCTAGAGATCTAGGACTAGCGGGTTTCACAGATACGCAGTATTTT.

This clonotype was counted many times. The V and J genes are TRBV21-1 and TRBJ2-1; the table's TRBD2 call for D was not verified on the DNA. TRBV21-1 is a recognized pseudogene. This CDR3 has 19 amino acids. CDR3 nucleotides: TGTGCCAGCAGCAACGGTGTATCTAGCGGGAGGAATAGCGACAATGAGCAGTTCTTC. It is translated as CASSNGVSSGRNSDNEQFF.

This clonotype was seen at least ten times. This chain joins TRBV5-1 and TRBJ1-4; 7 bases match TRBD1. CDR1 SGHRS and CDR2 YFSETQ come from the germline V gene. The CDR3 consists of 14 residues. V lost 5 bases, J lost 8 bases, and 9 bases stayed unmatched. This CDR3 is CASRMQGVAEKLFF. In DNA form, the CDR3 reads TGCGCCAGCAGGATGCAGGGGGTAGCGGAAAAACTGTTTTTT.

The sample holds many counts of this clonotype. This chain uses TRBV5-1 with TRBJ1-2, with D hard to call. Trimming shortened V by 1 base and J by 2 bases, and 9 bases separated the two germline ends. The CDR3 is 14 residues long. The germline V gene encodes CDR1 SGHRS and CDR2 YFSETQ. The CDR3: CASSLWQSNYGYTF. DNA of the CDR3: TGCGCCAGCAGCTTGTGGCAGTCCAACTATGGCTACACCTTC.

This clonotype was counted ten times or more. The CDR3: CASSSPGQGARKLFF. The CDR3 DNA reads as TGTGCCAGCAGCTCTCCCGGCCAGGGGGCTAGAAAACTGTTTTTT. This chain uses TRBV12-3 or TRBV12-4 with TRBJ1-4, with 8 bases identical to TRBD1. The length of the CDR3 is 15 residues. The J segment lost 10 bases and the V segment lost 6 bases, leaving 13 bases of the junction unmatched.

The table lists this clonotype with many counts. CDR3 region: CASSQREEYNEQFF. The CDR3 DNA reads TGTGCCAGCAGCCAGCGGGAGGAGTACAATGAGCAGTTCTTC. J is TRBJ2-1 and V is TRBV4-2, with TRBD2 matching 8 bases. From germline, CDR1 is LGHNA and CDR2 YNFKEQ. V was pared by 3 bases and J by 4 bases, with 2 bases of the junction left unmatched. This CDR3 has 14 amino acids.

This clonotype was detected a few times. J is TRBJ1-1 and V is TRBV4-2; D is perhaps TRBD1 (5 bases). Trimming stripped 1 base from V and 7 bases from J, with 10 bases between. CDR3 length: 13 residues. CDR1 and CDR2 (germline): LGHNA, YNFKEQ. CDR3 loop: CASSQGGSGEAFF. In DNA, the CDR3 is TGTGCCAGCAGCCAAGGGGGCTCCGGTGAAGCTTTCTTT.

At least ten counts were recorded for this clonotype. This chain joins TRBV24-1 and TRBJ2-5; 9 bases fit TRBD1. CDR1 and CDR2 (germline): KGHDR, SFDVKD. V shed 2 bases, J shed 4 bases, and the junction held 7 bases outside the gene matches. The CDR3 totals 16 residues. DNA for the CDR3: TGTGCCACCAGTGATTCCCCGACAGGGGGTCGAGAGACCCAGTACTTC. It yields the protein CATSDSPTGGRETQYF.

Concerning this clonotype itself: An end of the junction does not agree with germline; a read error may underlie this. The chain joins TRBV12-3 or TRBV12-4 to TRBJ2-7; TRBD2 matches 10 bases. There are 13 residues in the CDR3. CDR3 bases: TGTGTCACAACTAGCGGGGAAAACTACAAGCAGTACTTC. Amino acid sequence: CVTTSGENYKQYF.

This clonotype was observed at least ten times. The gene calls are TRBV20-1 and TRBJ1-2, with 7 bases fitting TRBD1. The V segment lost 6 bases and the J segment 2 bases; nucleotides outside the gene matches: 9. The CDR3 has 14 amino acids. Germline V gene lookup returns CDR1 DFQATT and CDR2 SNEGSKA (reference sequence). The CDR3 protein is CSASGTVKNYGYTF. The CDR3, as DNA: TGCAGTGCCTCCGGGACAGTGAAAAACTATGGCTACACCTTC.

This clonotype was observed many times. V usage is TRBV7-9 and J usage is TRBJ1-3; D may be TRBD1 (6 bases). CDR3 size: 14 residues. The germline CDR1 and CDR2 sequences are SEHNR and FQNEAQ (reference sequence). Deletions cut 6 bases from V and 4 bases from J, with 13 bases between. The CDR3 reads CASRPRGSGNTIYF. In DNA, the CDR3 is TGTGCCAGCAGACCCAGGGGATCAGGAAACACCATATATTTT.

In its sample, this clonotype was seen many times. The rearrangement links TRBV20-1 to TRBJ1-1, with D possibly being TRBD1 (6 bases). From germline, CDR1 is DFQATT and CDR2 SNEGSKA (reference sequence). The CDR3 is 12 amino acids. Deletions cut 5 bases from V and 0 bases from J, with 7 bases between. CDR3 coding DNA: TGCAGTGCTTACAGGGTGAACACTGAAGCTTTCTTT. This sequence encodes CSAYRVNTEAFF.

The sample holds many counts of this clonotype. The rearrangement links TRBV12-3 or TRBV12-4 to TRBJ2-2; no firm D call. The ends were cut back, 2 bases at V and 6 bases at J, with 7 bases in the middle. The CDR3 totals 13 residues. The CDR3 here is CASSLPGPGELFF. The CDR3 nucleotides read TGTGCCAGCAGTTTACCCGGCCCCGGGGAGCTGTTTTTT.

In its sample, this clonotype was seen a few times. V usage is TRBV7-9 and J usage is TRBJ1-1, with unresolved D. The ends were cut back, 5 bases at V and 4 bases at J, with 11 bases in the middle. This CDR3 region has 13 residues. The germline V gene has CDR1 SEHNR and CDR2 FQNEAQ (reference sequence). CDR3 bases: TGTGCCAGCAGCCTCAACACGGGCACTGAAGCTTTCTTT. This sequence encodes CASSLNTGTEAFF.

Many counts were recorded for this clonotype. J is TRBJ1-2 and V is TRBV18; a weak D match, TRBD1 (5 bases). The CDR3 loop spans 13 amino acids. V lost 6 bases, J lost 6 bases, and 14 bases lay in between. In germline, CDR1 is KGHSH, CDR2 LQKENI. CDR3 protein: CASSPLTGDGYTF. The CDR3 bases are TGTGCCAGCTCGCCCCTTACAGGAGATGGCTACACCTTC.

Many counts were recorded for this clonotype. CDR3 sequence (DNA): TGCAGTGCAGGACTAGCGGGAAATGAGCAGTTCTTC. Translation: CSAGLAGNEQFF. This chain uses TRBV20-1 with TRBJ2-1; TRBD2 matches at 12 bases. This CDR3 spans 12 amino acids. After removal of 6 bases from V and 7 bases from J, the junction contained 1 base not matched to a gene. The germline gives CDR1 DFQATT, CDR2 SNEGSKA (reference sequence).

This clonotype was observed many times. The chain recombines TRBV5-1 with TRBJ1-1, with D unclear. The length of the CDR3 is 13 residues. V lost 4 bases and J 1 base, leaving 8 bases between the germline ends. Germline V lookup: CDR1 SGHRS, CDR2 YFSETQ. The CDR3 loop reads CASSASGNTEAFF. CDR3 nucleotide sequence: TGCGCCAGCAGCGCCTCGGGGAACACTGAAGCTTTCTTT.

This clonotype was observed many times. DNA for the CDR3: TGCAGTGCAGAAGCTAGCGGGCTGAGCTCCTACAATGAGCAGTTCTTC. This encodes CSAEASGLSSYNEQFF. V and J are TRBV20-1 and TRBJ2-1, with TRBD2 matching 8 bases. J gave up 0 bases and V 6 bases, and 10 bases lay outside the gene matches. The CDR3 loop spans 16 amino acids. Germline V gene lookup returns CDR1 DFQATT and CDR2 SNEGSKA (reference sequence).

Ten or more counts support this clonotype. The chain links TRBV19 to TRBJ2-7; possibly TRBD1 for D (6 bases). This CDR3 has 14 amino acids. The germline gives CDR1 LNHDA, CDR2 SQIVND (reference sequence). Between the trimmed V and J ends, which lost 2 bases and 2 bases, there was a span of 10 bases. CDR3 sequence reads: CASSISRGTYEQYF. CDR3 DNA sequence: TGTGCCAGTAGTATAAGCAGGGGAACCTACGAGCAGTACTTC. The complete variable domain, with remaining parts taken from reference TRBV19 and TRBJ2-7, reads DGGITQSPKYLFRKEGQNVTLSCEQNLNHDAMYWYRQDPGQGLRLIYYSQIVNDFQKGDIAEGYSVSREKKESFPLTVTSAQKNPTAFYLCASSISRGTYEQYFGPGTRLTVT.

A few counts support this clonotype. The V gene is TRBV3-1, the J gene TRBJ2-7; 9 nucleotides agree with TRBD1. Germline CDR1 LGHDT, CDR2 YNNKEL (reference sequence). V lost 4 bases, J lost 2 bases, and 0 bases stayed unmatched. The CDR3 runs to 13 residues. CDR3: CASSRQGAYEQYF. CDR3 nucleotide sequence: TGTGCCAGCAGCCGACAGGGGGCCTACGAGCAGTACTTC.

The sample holds many counts of this clonotype. The chain couples TRBV30 to TRBJ1-2; D is possibly TRBD1 (5 bases). The CDR3 contains 12 residues. With 2 bases removed from V and 6 bases from J, the gap between germline ends came to 10 bases. The germline V gene encodes CDR1 GTSNPN and CDR2 SVGIG (reference sequence). As DNA, the CDR3 is TGTGCCTGGAGTCGGCAGGGTGATGGCTACACCTTC. Translating it yields CAWSRQGDGYTF.

This clonotype was picked up many times. The rearrangement links TRBV20-1 to TRBJ2-7, with TRBD2 matching 9 bases. CDR1 and CDR2 from the germline V gene are DFQATT and SNEGSKA (reference sequence). With 4 bases clipped from V and 3 bases from J, the junction kept 7 bases outside the gene matches. The CDR3 is 14 amino acids. CDR3 nucleotide sequence: TGCAGTGCTAAATTTAGCGGGAGTCGCTACGAGCAGTACTTC. This encodes CSAKFSGSRYEQYF.

This clonotype was seen repeatedly, ten times or more. This rearrangement joins TRBV7-2 to TRBJ2-5, with D possibly TRBD2 on 5 matching bases. The CDR3 covers 17 residues. Trimming stripped 1 base from V and 2 bases from J, with 17 bases between. The V gene's germline CDR1 is SGHTA and CDR2 FQGNSA. CDR3 DNA: TGTGCCAGCAGCTTAGGACTACGGGGTCGACGGCAAGAGACCCAGTACTTC. It translates to CASSLGLRGRRQETQYF.

As to this clonotype: The CDR3 does not close with the conserved phenylalanine or tryptophan, likely indicating a read error. The limits of the CDR3 on the DNA are not certain, so only TCRdb's listed CDR3 is given. The chain joins TRBV6-2 or TRBV6-3 to TRBJ2-2. Germline lookup yields CDR1 MNHEY and CDR2 SVGEGT. Both ends counted, the CDR3 spans 12 residues. Here the CDR3 reads CASKVWTGELFI.